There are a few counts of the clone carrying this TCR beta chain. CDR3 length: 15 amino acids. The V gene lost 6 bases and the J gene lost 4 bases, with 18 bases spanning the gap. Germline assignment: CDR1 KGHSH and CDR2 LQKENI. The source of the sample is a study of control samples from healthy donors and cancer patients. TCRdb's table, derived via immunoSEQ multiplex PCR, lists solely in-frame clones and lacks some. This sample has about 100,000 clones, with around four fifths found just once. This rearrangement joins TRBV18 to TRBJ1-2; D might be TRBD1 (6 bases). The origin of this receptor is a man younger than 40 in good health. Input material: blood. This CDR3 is CASSSTGGRSYGYTF. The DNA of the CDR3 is TGTGCCAGCTCCTCCACTGGGGGCCGTAGCTATGGCTACACCTTC.